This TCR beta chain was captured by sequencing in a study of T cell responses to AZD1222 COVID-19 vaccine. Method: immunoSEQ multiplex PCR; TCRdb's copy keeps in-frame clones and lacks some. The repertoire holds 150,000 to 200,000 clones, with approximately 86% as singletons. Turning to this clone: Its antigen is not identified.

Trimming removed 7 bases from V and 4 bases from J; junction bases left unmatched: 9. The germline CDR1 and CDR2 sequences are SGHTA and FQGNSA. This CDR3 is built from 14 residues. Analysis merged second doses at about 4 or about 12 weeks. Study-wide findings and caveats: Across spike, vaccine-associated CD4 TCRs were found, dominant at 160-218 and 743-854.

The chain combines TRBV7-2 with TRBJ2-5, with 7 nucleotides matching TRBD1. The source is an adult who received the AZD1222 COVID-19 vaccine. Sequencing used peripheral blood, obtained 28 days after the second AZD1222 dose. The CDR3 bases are TGTGCCAGCACCTACGACAGGGATGGAGAGACCCAGTACTTC. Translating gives CASTYDRDGETQYF.